This TCR beta chain appears in the sequencing data of a study of T cells in Graves' hyperthyroidism and ophthalmopathy. Study overall: Peripheral blood was obtained at initial diagnosis, preceding any treatment. Overall study results and limits: Through a model of 13 V-J features, ophthalmopathy was separated from stable hyperthyroidism. Appearing also in blood were most of the thyroid clonotypes expanded above 0.001.

Enrolled ophthalmopathy patients presented with a Clinical Activity Score of at least 3, a NOSPECS grade of at least 4, and disease duration under 3 months. The sample holds many counts of this clonotype. Its antigen is as yet unknown. V shed 4 bases, J shed 5 bases, and the junction held 6 bases outside the gene matches. Germline V gives CDR1 MGHRA, CDR2 YSYEKL. The CDR3 is 14 amino acids. RNA transcripts yielded amplified TCR beta CDR3 regions. First-round RT-PCR of the TCR CDR3 relied on the HTBI primer set. MiXCR was run by TCRdb on the multiplex PCR reads, yielding one entry per CDR3 protein. The sample lists 550,000 to 600,000 distinct CDR3 sequences, 13% to 15% occurring once.

This clonotype originated in a woman aged 18-29 years with Graves' ophthalmopathy. The sample consisted of blood. This chain connects TRBV4-1 to TRBJ2-7; 9 bases agree with TRBD1. The CDR3 DNA is TGCGCCAGCAGCCTCGGGACAGGGCGTAACGAGCAGTACTTC. The encoded protein is CASSLGTGRNEQYF.